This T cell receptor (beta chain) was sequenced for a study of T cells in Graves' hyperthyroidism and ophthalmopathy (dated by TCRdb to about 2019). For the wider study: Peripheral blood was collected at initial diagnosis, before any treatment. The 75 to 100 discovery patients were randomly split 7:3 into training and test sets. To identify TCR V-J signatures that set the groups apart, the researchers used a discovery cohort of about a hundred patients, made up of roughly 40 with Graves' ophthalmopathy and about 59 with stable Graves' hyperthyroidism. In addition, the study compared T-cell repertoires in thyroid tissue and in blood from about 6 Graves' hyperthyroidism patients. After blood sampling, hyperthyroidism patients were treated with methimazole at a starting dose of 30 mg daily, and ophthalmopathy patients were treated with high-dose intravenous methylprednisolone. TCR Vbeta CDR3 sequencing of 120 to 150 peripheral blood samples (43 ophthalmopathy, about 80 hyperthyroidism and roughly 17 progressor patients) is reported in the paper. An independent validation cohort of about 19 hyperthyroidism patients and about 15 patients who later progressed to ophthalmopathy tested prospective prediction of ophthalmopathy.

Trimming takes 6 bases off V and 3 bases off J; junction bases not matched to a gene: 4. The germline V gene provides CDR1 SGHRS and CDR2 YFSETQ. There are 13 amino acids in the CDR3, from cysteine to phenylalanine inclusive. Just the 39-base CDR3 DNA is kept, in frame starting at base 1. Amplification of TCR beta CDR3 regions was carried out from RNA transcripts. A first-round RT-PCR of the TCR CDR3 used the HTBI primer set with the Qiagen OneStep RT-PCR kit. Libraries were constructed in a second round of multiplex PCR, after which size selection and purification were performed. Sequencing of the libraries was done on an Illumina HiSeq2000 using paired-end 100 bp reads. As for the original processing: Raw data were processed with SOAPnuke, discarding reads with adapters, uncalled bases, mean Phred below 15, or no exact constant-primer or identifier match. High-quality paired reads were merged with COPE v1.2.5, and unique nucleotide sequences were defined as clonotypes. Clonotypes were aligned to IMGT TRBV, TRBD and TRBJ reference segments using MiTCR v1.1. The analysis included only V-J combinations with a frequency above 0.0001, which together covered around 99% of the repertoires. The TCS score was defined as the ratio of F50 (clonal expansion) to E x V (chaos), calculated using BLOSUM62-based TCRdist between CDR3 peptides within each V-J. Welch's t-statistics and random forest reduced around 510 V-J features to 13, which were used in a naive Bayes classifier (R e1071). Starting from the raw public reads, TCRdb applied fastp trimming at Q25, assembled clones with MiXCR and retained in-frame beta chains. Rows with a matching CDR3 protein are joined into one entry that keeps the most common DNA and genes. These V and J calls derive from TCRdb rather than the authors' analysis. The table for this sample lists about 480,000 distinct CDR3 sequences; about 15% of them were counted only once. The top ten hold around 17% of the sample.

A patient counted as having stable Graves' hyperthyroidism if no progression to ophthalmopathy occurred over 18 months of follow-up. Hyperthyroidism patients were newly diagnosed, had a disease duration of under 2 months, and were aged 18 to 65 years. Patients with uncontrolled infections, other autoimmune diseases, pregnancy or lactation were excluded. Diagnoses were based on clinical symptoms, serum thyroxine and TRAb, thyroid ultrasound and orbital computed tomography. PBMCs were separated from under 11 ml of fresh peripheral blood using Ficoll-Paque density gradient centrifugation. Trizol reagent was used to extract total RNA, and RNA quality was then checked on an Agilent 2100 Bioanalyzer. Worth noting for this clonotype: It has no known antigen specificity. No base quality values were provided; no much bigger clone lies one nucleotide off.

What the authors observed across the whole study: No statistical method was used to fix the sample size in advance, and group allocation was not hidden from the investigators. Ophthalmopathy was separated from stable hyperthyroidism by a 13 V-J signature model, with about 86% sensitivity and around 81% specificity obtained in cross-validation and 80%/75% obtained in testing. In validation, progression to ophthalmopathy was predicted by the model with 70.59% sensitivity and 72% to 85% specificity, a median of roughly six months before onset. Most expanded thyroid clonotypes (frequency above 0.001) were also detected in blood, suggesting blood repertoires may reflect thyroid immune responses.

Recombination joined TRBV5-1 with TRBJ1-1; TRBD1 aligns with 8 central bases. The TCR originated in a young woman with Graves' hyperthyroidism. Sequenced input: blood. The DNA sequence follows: TGCGCCAGCACTCCGACAGGGGACACTGAAGCTTTCTTT. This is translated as CASTPTGDTEAFF.